This T cell receptor beta chain was identified during a study of STAT5B mutations in CD4+ large granular lymphocyte leukemia. Findings of the study overall: Compared with healthy controls (2/35), patient top clones favored TRBV06 (8/27). About a quarter of private leukemic clonotypes occurred rarely in other patients' non-leukemic repertoires.

Germline V gene data show CDR1 as MNHEY and CDR2 as SVGAGI. This CDR3 has 15 amino acids. V was pared by 6 bases and J by 1 base, with 4 bases of the junction left unmatched. This was a survey-level run. The assay was immunoSEQ multiplex PCR, and TCRdb's table has in-frame clones only and misses some. This repertoire shows 30,000 to 40,000 clones, 69% found once; its top ten account for 2.5% to 3%. Comments on this clone: Its antigen is unknown.

This chain links TRBV6-5 with TRBJ2-3; 10 nucleotides line up with TRBD2. Source material: CD4+ T cells from blood buffy coats. This sequence was found in a human donor in good health. In DNA, the CDR3 is TGTGCCAGCAGGGGTAGCGGGGGGCGCACAGATACGCAGTATTTT. Its protein product is CASRGSGGRTDTQYF.